These 13 T cell receptor beta chains were all obtained from the same sample, sequenced in a study of read filtering for tumor transcriptome and immune sequencing. Molecular barcoded adaptors covering alpha/delta and beta/gamma chains were used on about 0.4 ug RNA. TCRdb called the reads again in MiXCR, with one record for every CDR3 protein. This table has roughly 59,000 distinct CDR3 sequences, around 19% appearing once. Sequences were obtained from a population of CD138-negative cells sorted from bone marrow. The receptors shown here come from a donor at least 40 years old with multiple myeloma.

This clonotype was counted at least ten times. V gene TRBV11-2 combines with J gene TRBJ1-1, with 10 bases aligning to TRBD1. The CDR3 consists of 16 residues. V lost 1 base and J lost 2; bases outside the gene matches: 4. Germline CDR1 reads SGHAT; CDR2 reads FQNNGV. This CDR3 is CASSLGGQGFNTEAFF. CDR3 coding DNA: TGTGCCAGCAGCTTAGGGGGACAGGGGTTTAACACTGAAGCTTTCTTT.

This clonotype occurred many times. V and J are TRBV7-2 and TRBJ2-3, with D possibly being TRBD1 (5 bases). The length of the CDR3 is 14 residues. V was clipped by 1 base and J by 0 bases, with 5 bases between them. Germline-derived CDR1 and CDR2 are SGHTA and FQGNSA. CDR3 in amino acids: CASSLDRSTDTQYF. CDR3 in DNA: TGTGCCAGCAGCTTAGACAGGAGCACAGATACGCAGTATTTT.

This clonotype is categorized as medium-sized. The V gene is TRBV27, the J gene TRBJ2-1; 7 nucleotides match TRBD2. CDR1 is MNHEY and CDR2 is SMNVEV in the germline V gene (reference sequence). V was clipped by 5 bases and J by 7 bases; unmatched bases: 11. CDR3 length: 15 residues. This chain's CDR3 is CASSPEGGPKNEQFF. The DNA of the CDR3 is TGTGCCAGCAGTCCGGAGGGAGGGCCTAAAAATGAGCAGTTCTTC.

About this clonotype: A read error is the likely source, as a far larger clone sits one nucleotide away. The V and J genes are TRBV20-1 and TRBJ1-4; no reliable D call. The end of the DNA aligns better with TRBJ2-3, so the J call may be wrong. This CDR3 is 17 amino acids long. CDR1 DFQATT and CDR2 SNEGSKA come from the germline V gene (reference sequence). The CDR3 is CSARPMDHIESTETQYF. The CDR3 DNA follows: TGCAGTGCTAGACCCATGGATCACATAGAAAGCACAGAAACGCAGTATTTT.

Concerning this clonotype: This may be a read error: a much more frequent sequence differs by one nucleotide. CDR3 in amino acids: CASSHGFSKNIRYF. The CDR3 nucleotides are TGCGCCAGCAGCCACGGTTTTTCCAAAAACATTCGGTACTTC. The chain has TRBV4-1 and TRBJ2-4; D gene ambiguous. This CDR3 is 14 amino acids long. CDR1 and CDR2 from the germline V gene are MGHRA and YSYEKL.

This clonotype was recorded at least ten times. The rearrangement uses TRBV20-1 and TRBJ2-1; TRBD2 aligns across 10 bases. The CDR3 consists of 17 residues. Germline assignment: CDR1 DFQATT and CDR2 SNEGSKA (reference sequence). The ends lost 3 bases at V and 1 base at J; junction bases unmatched: 9. For the CDR3, the DNA is TGCAGTGCTAGGAACCTAGCGGGAGCTGTTTCCTACAATGAGCAGTTCTTC. Translated, it gives CSARNLAGAVSYNEQFF.

Ten or more counts support this clonotype. The gene calls are TRBV20-1 and TRBJ2-7, with 9 bases that match TRBD1. The CDR3 is 13 amino acids. Germline CDR1 reads DFQATT; CDR2 reads SNEGSKA (reference sequence). The J segment lost 4 bases and the V segment lost 3 bases, leaving 4 bases of the junction unmatched. The CDR3 sequence is CSARGDRVYEQYF. DNA of the CDR3: TGCAGTGCTAGGGGGGACAGGGTGTACGAGCAGTACTTC.

This clonotype was detected only once. This may be a read error: a much more frequent sequence differs by one nucleotide. A read error is likely, as this CDR3 ends without the conserved phenylalanine or tryptophan. The chain combines TRBV9 with TRBJ2-1, with D perhaps matching TRBD2 (6 bases). Germline V lookup: CDR1 SGDLS, CDR2 YYNGEE. V was trimmed by 2 bases and J by 8 bases, leaving 14 bases between them. This CDR3 is 14 amino acids long. The CDR3 is CASSVSGAYDEQFY. Here the CDR3 DNA reads TGTGCCAGCAGCGTTAGCGGAGCATACGATGAGCAGTTCTAC.

This clonotype was seen a few times. The rearrangement joins TRBV20-1 to TRBJ2-5; 8 bases are a match to TRBD2. Germline CDR1 DFQATT, CDR2 SNEGSKA (reference sequence). There are 13 residues in the CDR3. Trimming took 1 base from V and 4 from J; bases not matched to a gene: 2. The CDR3 reads CSARAGGPETQYF. As DNA, the CDR3 is TGCAGTGCTAGAGCGGGGGGGCCAGAGACCCAGTACTTC.

This clonotype was recorded at least ten times. CDR3 amino acids: CASSFGGGRVRDTQYF. The CDR3 bases are TGTGCCAGCAGTTTTGGCGGGGGAAGGGTCAGAGATACGCAGTATTTT. V usage is TRBV28 and J usage is TRBJ2-3, with TRBD2 matching over 7 bases. The length of the CDR3 is 16 residues. Germline V gene sequence: CDR1 MDHEN, CDR2 SYDVKM. J gave up 5 bases and V 3 bases, and 11 bases lay outside the gene matches.

At least ten counts were recorded for this clonotype. The chain recombines TRBV19 with TRBJ2-2, with 8 positions matching TRBD2. CDR3 length: 14 residues. V was clipped by 6 bases and J by 6 bases; unmatched bases: 6. The germline gives CDR1 LNHDA, CDR2 SQIVND (reference sequence). In nucleotides, the CDR3 is TGTGCCAGTAGGTTCAAGCGGGAGTCCGGGGAGCTGTTTTTT. It translates to CASRFKRESGELFF.

Comment on this clonotype: Here the CDR3 omits its conserved ending phenylalanine or tryptophan, so a read error is the likely source. V usage is TRBV30 and J usage is TRBJ1-1, with D unresolved. V gave up 6 bases and J gave up 5 bases, with 13 bases separating them. This CDR3 is 12 amino acids long. Germline values: CDR1 GTSNPN, CDR2 SVGIG (reference sequence). The CDR3 loop is CACLDRGTEAFL. In nucleotides, the CDR3 is TGTGCCTGCCTGGATAGAGGAACTGAAGCTTTCCTT.

This clonotype was seen at least ten times. The chain uses TRBV7-9 and TRBJ2-5; 11 bases align to TRBD2. CDR3 length equals 17 residues. Germline V CDR1 and CDR2: SEHNR, FQNEAQ (reference sequence). V shed 1 base and J 4 bases; nucleotides not matched to a gene: 8. CDR3 sequence: CASSLVQLAGELETQYF. The DNA for the CDR3 is TGTGCCAGCAGCTTAGTCCAACTAGCGGGAGAGCTAGAGACCCAGTACTTC.